This TCR beta chain comes out of a study of blood T cell repertoires in COVID-19. Clones were read by immunoSEQ multiplex PCR, and TCRdb kept only the in-frame ones, dropping some. This repertoire shows 200,000 to 250,000 clones, about four fifths found once; its top ten account for about 3.7%. CDR3 length: 14 amino acids. This clone occurred a few times. V gene TRBV12-1 combines with J gene TRBJ1-6; the listed D gene, TRBD1, was not tested against the DNA. TRBV12-1 constitutes a pseudogene. Material for sequencing was PBMCs or T cells enriched from blood (not recorded which). The receptor was isolated from a woman aged 55-70 years who had recovered from COVID-19. The CDR3 region is CASTPRQGASPLHF. CDR3 coding DNA: TGTGCCAGCACCCCGAGACAGGGGGCGTCACCCCTCCACTTT.